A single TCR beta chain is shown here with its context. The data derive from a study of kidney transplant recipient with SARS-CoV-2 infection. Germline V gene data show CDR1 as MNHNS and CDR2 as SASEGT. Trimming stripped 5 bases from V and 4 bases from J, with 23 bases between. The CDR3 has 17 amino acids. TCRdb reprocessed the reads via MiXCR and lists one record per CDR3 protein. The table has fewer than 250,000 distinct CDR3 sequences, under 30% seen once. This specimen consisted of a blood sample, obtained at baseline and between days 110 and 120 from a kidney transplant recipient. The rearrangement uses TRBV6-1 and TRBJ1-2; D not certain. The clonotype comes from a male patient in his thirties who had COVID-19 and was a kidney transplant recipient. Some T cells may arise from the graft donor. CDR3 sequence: CASSMSDSMRKSYGYTF. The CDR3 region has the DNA TGTGCCAGCAGTATGAGCGACTCTATGCGAAAGTCCTATGGCTACACCTTC.